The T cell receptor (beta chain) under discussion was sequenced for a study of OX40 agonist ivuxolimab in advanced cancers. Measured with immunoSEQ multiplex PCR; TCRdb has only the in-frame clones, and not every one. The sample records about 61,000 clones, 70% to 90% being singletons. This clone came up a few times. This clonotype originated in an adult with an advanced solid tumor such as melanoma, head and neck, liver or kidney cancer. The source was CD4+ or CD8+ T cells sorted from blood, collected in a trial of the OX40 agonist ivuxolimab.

CDR3 nucleotide sequence: TGCAGCGTCCGGACAGGGACTGAAGCTTTCTTT. Protein product: CSVRTGTEAFF. V and J are TRBV29-1 and TRBJ1-1, with TRBD1 matching 8 bases. There are 11 residues in the CDR3. The J segment lost 5 bases and the V segment lost 6 bases, leaving 2 bases of the junction unmatched. The germline gives CDR1 SQVTM, CDR2 ANQGSEA.